The clone carrying this T cell receptor (beta chain) was seen a handful of times. Antigen specificity is unknown. TCRdb re-called the 5' RACE reads through MiXCR, storing one row per CDR3 protein. The sample consists of 300,000 to 400,000 distinct CDR3 sequences, approximately 13% of them appearing once. The CDR3 has 16 residues. In germline, CDR1 is LNHNV, CDR2 YYDKDF (reference sequence). V dropped 3 bases and J dropped 6 bases, with 19 bases sitting between them. This record comes from a study of identical twins. Study results and caveats: Twins shared beta out-of-frame sequences in excess, but this excess was weaker. Excess low generation probability was seen in twin-shared out-of-frame alpha sequences. Cross-sectional statistics, not tracking of the same donors, supported the conclusions. Analyses based on zero insertions could be partly confounded by invariant MAIT and iNKT cells.

These sequences were also reported in another study, on yellow fever vaccine responses in identical twins.

The TCR originated in a woman between 18 and 29 years old in good health. The genes are TRBV15 and TRBJ2-3; D remains unclear. The sequenced sample consisted of CD8+ T cells sorted from blood. The CDR3 sequence is CATSRSAGGAVDTQYF. The CDR3 DNA reads TGTGCCACCAGCAGGAGCGCAGGCGGCGCGGTGGATACGCAGTATTTT.